This entry describes one T cell receptor (beta chain). The data originate from a study of blood T cell repertoires in COVID-19. The CDR3 spans 11 residues. The germline V and J ends were trimmed by 4 bases and 7 bases, with 4 bases remaining between them. CDR1 is MNHEY and CDR2 is SVGEGT in the germline V gene. Clones were sequenced by immunoSEQ multiplex PCR, and TCRdb holds only the in-frame ones, with some missing. The data show approximately 100,000 clones, about 89% seen once. The chain uses TRBV6-2 or TRBV6-3 and TRBJ2-2, with D hard to call. The TCR was taken from a middle-aged man with acute or convalescent COVID-19. The sample consisted of peripheral blood. The CDR3 DNA is TGTGCCAGCAGTTCCCGCGGGGAGCTGTTTTTT. This codes for CASSSRGELFF.